This is a list of T cell receptor beta chains from one sample in a study of T cell responses to AZD1222 COVID-19 vaccine. Assay: immunoSEQ multiplex PCR; the TCRdb copy retains only in-frame clones and omits some. The top ten hold 6.9% of the sample, which has some 86,000 clones, 88% seen once. Sequenced here: peripheral blood, sampled 28 days after the second AZD1222 dose. Every receptor here comes from an adult who received the AZD1222 COVID-19 vaccine. CDR3s include the opening cysteine and the closing phenylalanine or tryptophan. D genes are given only for firm matches. Size values are once, few and many counts, or a class for expanded clones, and some rows have none.

>.|.|TRBJ2-3|TRBV5-8
CASSPLPHQSFTDTQYF
TGTGCCAGCAGCCCTCTACCCCACCAGTCCTTCACAGATACGCAGTATTTT
>.|.|TRBJ2-7|TRBV27
CASSLRTLGRYEQYF
TGTGCCAGCAGTTTACGGACCCTCGGACGCTACGAGCAGTACTTC
>.|.|TRBJ2-2|TRBV4-1
CASSQGRGRSTNTGELFF
TGCGCCAGCAGCCAAGGAAGGGGCAGGTCCACGAACACCGGGGAGCTGTTTTTT
>.|.|TRBJ1-1|TRBV12-3/TRBV12-4
CASSSTLGPFF
TGTGCCAGCAGTTCTACCCTCGGTCCTTTCTTT
>.|few|TRBJ2-7|TRBV11-3
CASSLDYAGTEQYF
TGTGCCAGCAGCTTAGATTATGCAGGGACCGAGCAGTACTTC
>.|.|TRBJ2-5|TRBV5-1
CASSPPPPSTETQYF
TGCGCCAGCAGCCCTCCCCCCCCCTCAACAGAGACCCAGTACTTC
>TRBD2|.|TRBJ2-7|TRBV6-5
CASSYRLAGGYEQYF
TGTGCCAGCAGTTATCGACTAGCGGGAGGGTACGAGCAGTACTTC
>.|once|TRBJ2-5|TRBV3-1/TRBV3-2
CASSQGNRGIGETQYF
TGTGCCAGCAGCCAAGGTAATCGGGGTATCGGCGAGACCCAGTACTTC
>.|.|TRBJ1-3|TRBV6-5
CATTGVSGNTIYF
TGTGCCACCACAGGCGTCTCTGGAAACACCATATATTTT
>TRBD2|.|TRBJ2-2|TRBV18
CASSPTGGPTGELFF
TGTGCCAGCTCACCAACGGGAGGGCCCACCGGGGAGCTGTTTTTT
>.|.|TRBJ1-2|TRBV13
CASSLERQGHGYTF
TGTGCCAGCAGCTTAGAGAGGCAGGGTCATGGCTACACCTTC
>TRBD1|.|TRBJ1-2|TRBV3-1/TRBV3-2
CASSPQYGTGGNGYTF
TGTGCCAGCAGCCCTCAGTACGGGACAGGGGGTAATGGCTACACCTTC
>.|.|TRBJ1-4|TRBV19
CASSPGLGIYEKLFF
TGTGCCAGTAGCCCTGGATTAGGGATATACGAAAAACTGTTTTTT
>TRBD1|.|TRBJ2-7|TRBV30
CAWSVQGGAYEQYF
TGTGCCTGGAGTGTACAGGGGGGTGCCTACGAGCAGTACTTC
>.|.|TRBJ1-1|TRBV5-1
CASSFGDWFNTGGVNTEAFF
TGCGCCAGCAGCTTCGGCGACTGGTTCAATACCGGGGGGGTGAACACTGAAGCTTTCTTT
>.|.|TRBJ1-5|TRBV19
CASSPWGPYSNQPQHF
TGTGCCAGTAGCCCCTGGGGGCCATATAGCAATCAGCCCCAGCATTTT
>TRBD1|.|TRBJ1-6|TRBV5-4
CASSSGGTSPLHF
TGTGCCAGCAGCTCAGGGGGAACTTCACCCCTCCACTTT
>TRBD1|.|TRBJ1-2|TRBV6-5
CASSLTQGLGGYTF
TGTGCCAGCAGTCTGACACAGGGGTTAGGTGGCTACACCTTC
>.|once|TRBJ2-1|TRBV3-1/TRBV3-2
CASRNQGRTREQFF
TGTGCCAGCAGAAACCAGGGACGTACACGTGAGCAGTTCTTC
>TRBD1|.|TRBJ2-3|TRBV14
CASRLGTGGTDTQYF
TGTGCCAGCAGACTTGGGACAGGGGGAACAGATACGCAGTATTTT
>.|.|TRBJ2-2|TRBV19
CASSFQGATGELFF
TGTGCCAGTAGTTTCCAGGGAGCCACCGGGGAGCTGTTTTTT